The 11 T cell receptor beta chains in this list originate from one sample, sequenced in a study of technical replicates of blood from several donors. TCRdb keeps only in-frame clones here, not all; method: immunoSEQ multiplex PCR. Here the sample spans over 50,000 clones, around 84% being singletons. Sequencing was performed on PBMCs. Every receptor here comes from a human donor in good health. Some clones in this sample may be carry-over from other donors' samples.

This chain links TRBV4-1 with TRBJ2-5; 12 bases match TRBD2. CDR3 length equals 17 residues. Germline values: CDR1 MGHRA, CDR2 YSYEKL. Germline trimming cut 3 bases from V and 5 bases from J; bases unmatched to any gene: 10. CDR3 bases: TGCGCCAGCAGCCAGGGTCTAGCGGGAGGGCCGGGGGAGACCCAGTACTTC. As protein: CASSQGLAGGPGETQYF.

This clone was observed a handful of times. The V gene is TRBV6-1, the J gene TRBJ2-1; TRBD1 aligns across 7 bases. CDR3 length: 15 residues. Trimming took 4 bases from V and 6 from J; bases not matched to a gene: 9. Looked up from germline, CDR1 is MNHNS and CDR2 is SASEGT. The CDR3 reads CASSADRAKTNEQFF. The DNA of the CDR3 is TGTGCCAGCAGTGCCGACAGGGCAAAGACCAATGAGCAGTTCTTC.

The rearrangement uses TRBV7-6 and TRBJ2-3; D is perhaps TRBD2 (7 bases). CDR3 length equals 14 residues. V was cut by 6 bases and J by 6 bases, with 16 bases left in between. Germline assignment: CDR1 SGHVS and CDR2 FNYEAQ. The CDR3 here is CASSARGLRDTQYF. The CDR3 DNA reads TGTGCCAGCAGTGCGCGGGGGCTGAGGGATACGCAGTATTTT.

The chain's CDR3 is CASSDSGRGQQYF. The CDR3 bases are TGTGCCAGCAGTGATTCGGGCAGGGGTCAGCAGTACTTC. This chain uses TRBV2 with TRBJ2-7; D perhaps matches TRBD1 (6 bases). The CDR3 spans 13 residues. V gave up 3 bases and J gave up 8 bases, with 14 bases separating them. CDR1 is SNHLY, CDR2 FYNNEI, per germline.

The chain has TRBV11-1 and TRBJ1-1, with TRBD1 matching over 11 bases. Germline trimming cut 5 bases from V and 6 bases from J; bases unmatched to any gene: 5. The length of the CDR3 is 14 residues. Germline-derived CDR1 and CDR2 are SGHAT and FQDESV (reference sequence). CDR3 nucleotides: TGTGCCAGCAGCCGTCGGGGACAGGGGGCTGAAGCTTTCTTT. This translates into CASSRRGQGAEAFF.

The rearrangement joins TRBV15 to TRBJ2-5; the D is unclear. Per germline, CDR1 LNHNV and CDR2 YYDKDF (reference sequence). This CDR3 has 13 residues. The V gene lost 1 base and the J gene lost 1 base, with 4 bases spanning the gap. CDR3 in DNA: TGTGCCACCAGCAGAGTAGTCCAAGAGACCCAGTACTTC. The encoded protein is CATSRVVQETQYF. The entire variable domain, with the rest obtained from reference TRBV15 and TRBJ2-5, is as follows: DAMVIQNPRYQVTQFGKPVTLSCSQTLNHNVMYWYQQKSSQAPKLLFHYYDKDFNNEADTPDNFQSRRPNTSFCFLDIRSPGLGDTAMYLCATSRVVQETQYFGPGTRLLVL.

This clone is deemed medium-sized. The CDR3 coding sequence is TGTGCCATCAGTAGGACAGGGTACCACGAGCAGTACTTC. Protein: CAISRTGYHEQYF. The chain uses TRBV10-3 and TRBJ2-7; 8 bases are a match to TRBD1. Germline-derived CDR1 and CDR2 are ENHRY and SYGVKD. CDR3 length: 13 residues. The V segment lost 5 bases and the J segment 5 bases; nucleotides outside the gene matches: 5.

J is TRBJ2-3 and V is TRBV2, with 9 bases matching TRBD1. Losses at the gene ends were 6 bases for V and 4 bases for J; bases not matched to a gene: 8. Per germline, CDR1 SNHLY and CDR2 FYNNEI. This CDR3 has 15 amino acids. CDR3 amino acids: CASSRGDRVSDTQYF. CDR3 DNA: TGTGCCAGCAGCCGCGGGGACAGGGTGTCAGATACGCAGTATTTT.

The chain employs TRBV5-1 and TRBJ1-2; the match to TRBD1 covers 8 bases. The CDR3 extends over 16 amino acids. Germline assignment: CDR1 SGHRS and CDR2 YFSETQ. The trim removed 4 bases at V and 1 base at J, leaving 9 bases unmatched. The CDR3 loop reads CASSVGDRTINYGYTF. The CDR3 DNA is TGCGCCAGCAGCGTTGGGGACAGGACCATTAACTATGGCTACACCTTC.

The table lists this clone with a count of one. The J gene is TRBJ2-1, the V gene TRBV4-2; TRBD2 matches at 7 bases. The CDR3 covers 16 residues. Germline V gene data show CDR1 as LGHNA and CDR2 as YNFKEQ. The ends lost 2 bases at V and 1 base at J; junction bases unmatched: 5. DNA of the CDR3: TGTGCCAGCAGCCAAAAAACGGGGGGTTCCTACAATGAGCAGTTCTTC. Translating gives CASSQKTGGSYNEQFF.

The chain uses TRBV11-2 and TRBJ1-1; 12 nucleotides agree with TRBD1. With V trimmed by 5 bases and J by 6 bases, 10 bases remained unmatched. Germline assignment: CDR1 SGHAT and CDR2 FQNNGV. The CDR3 spans 16 residues. The CDR3 protein is CASSPRFGTGGPEAFF. The CDR3 DNA follows: TGTGCCAGCAGCCCGAGGTTCGGGACAGGGGGCCCTGAAGCTTTCTTT.